The entry below gives a single T cell receptor (beta chain) sequence along with its context. It has no known antigen specificity. One base away there is no much larger clone; base qualities are not given. The time point tag for this specimen amounts to: 24 weeks on oral tofacitinib. This sample's treatment or condition label indicates: oral pan-JAK inhibitor, 5-10 mg twice daily. Peripheral blood and lesional scalp punch biopsies were obtained from patients with alopecia areata. After PBMCs were isolated by density centrifugation and stained for CD3, CD4 and CD8, a FACSAria was used to sort CD4+ and CD8+ T cells. The sample is drawn from a study of CD8+ T cells in alopecia areata (dated by TCRdb to between 2018 and 2020). Describing the broader study: Treated patients were enrolled in an open-label pilot trial of oral tofacitinib, 5 to 10 mg twice daily, for moderate-to-severe alopecia areata. Amplification of TCRbeta CDR3 regions was done by immunoSEQ multiplex PCR using 35 Vbeta forward primers and 13 Jbeta reverse primers. RNA came from the PAXgene miRNA kit for fixed scalp, the miRNeasy kit for PBMCs, and the RNeasy kit for mouse skin. Scalp tissue and sorted CD4+ and CD8+ peripheral blood T cells from patchy and totalis/universalis alopecia areata patients and from healthy controls were covered by human TCRbeta sequencing. High-throughput TCRbeta sequencing was used to examine T cell clonal expansion in alopecia areata in both the C3H/HeJ mouse model and human patients. The SALT score, which quantifies the percentage of affected scalp surface area, was used to measure disease severity in treated patients. Patients stayed on tofacitinib for 6 to 18 months and then had 6 months of follow-up off drug so that delayed response and recurrence could be assessed. Clonality in the scalp was compared among normal scalp (n=4), patchy alopecia areata scalp (n=8), and alopecia totalis/universalis scalp (n=8). Biopsies were taken from tofacitinib-treated patients at baseline and again at 4 and 24 weeks into treatment, and several of those patients also had a later scalp biopsy. Study-level results and caveats: Lesional scalp, especially in alopecia totalis/universalis, showed higher clonality and more expanded CD8+ clones than normal scalp, suggesting antigenic drive. Scalp clonality and the number of expanded CD8+ clones among the top 100 scalp clones were significantly decreased by tofacitinib. Compared with mice, TCR sequences shared between patients were less clear, possibly partly because of HLA diversity across the patient population. Unlike mouse skin, where gammadelta T cells dominate, normal human skin contains resident alphabeta T cells that get sequenced too, which complicates analysis of the scalp TCR repertoire. Because the treated cohort was small and had just a single nonresponder, larger studies are needed to establish links between baseline CD8+ expansion and response. Many expanded lesional clones were found to persist in scalp and blood during tofacitinib treatment, and relapse after treatment cessation may be partly explained by this persistence.

The CDR3 starts with the cysteine, ends with the phenylalanine, and has 16 residues. Left in the record is the CDR3 DNA by itself, 48 bases read in frame from the first base. V ends up 5 bases short and J 4 bases short, with an unmatched junction base count of 9. CDR1 MDHEN and CDR2 SYDVKM are derived from the germline V gene. Receptor libraries were prepared by the immunoSEQ multiplex PCR assay. To provide template for TCR sequencing, every sample had RNA extracted and reverse transcribed into cDNA. First-strand cDNA was synthesized with SuperScript III using a 2:1 mix of oligo-dT and random hexamers. A synthetic immune receptor repertoire was used to gauge amplification bias, and whatever bias remained was removed computationally. Processing in the source paper ran as follows. Raw reads were preprocessed for error removal, and CDR3 was defined according to IMGT conventions as running from the conserved cysteine to phenylalanine. Clonality was calculated as 1 minus Shannon entropy normalized by log2 of the number of productive unique TCRs. Scalp TCRbeta sequences were cross-referenced with sorted blood CD4 and CD8 repertoires so that the CD4 or CD8 identity of scalp clones could be inferred. Not all clones reach the TCRdb copy of this immuneACCESS table, which keeps in-frame sequences only. Checked studies attribute under half of the gap to unresolved V genes and leave the rest unexplained. The D gene and trimming were derived from the DNA, and the V and J assignments and clone size from that table. The sample includes around 290,000 clones, with roughly 64% observed a single time. The ten most abundant clones make up more than 1.5% of the sample.

This chain is built from TRBV28 and TRBJ2-3, with 10 middle bases fitting TRBD1. The sequence derives from a human donor with alopecia areata. The specimen was CD4+ T cells sorted from blood, collected at week 24, from a patient treated with tofacitinib. For the CDR3, the sequence is CASSPLGQGVSDTQYF. The DNA sequence is given as TGTGCCAGCAGTCCGTTAGGACAGGGGGTCTCAGATACGCAGTATTTT.